These 21 T cell receptor beta chains were all obtained from the same sample, sequenced in a study of regulatory T cells in long-lasting Graves disease. Time point: newly diagnosed GD, antithyroid drugs for less than 3 months. From RNA extracted from PBMCs, the TCR library was made. Sequencing libraries for TCR beta were prepared with iRepertoire HTBI primers and Arm-PCR of CDR3 regions. TCRdb reprocessed the multiplex PCR reads with MiXCR, giving one entry per CDR3 protein. In the table there are about 450,000 distinct CDR3 sequences, roughly 15% of which are singletons. The sample was also linked to a second study, of T cells in Graves' hyperthyroidism and ophthalmopathy.

The sample in question was peripheral blood mononuclear cells (PBMCs), obtained at new diagnosis, from a patient treated with antithyroid drugs. Receptors originate from a woman in her 30s with Graves disease.

Comments on this clonotype: This may be a read error, as it is one base from a much larger clone. V and J are TRBV6-2 or TRBV6-3 and TRBJ2-3; perhaps D is TRBD1 or TRBD2 (5 bases each). The CDR3 is made up of 15 amino acids. In germline, CDR1 is MNHEY, CDR2 SVGEGT. The CDR3 spells CASSYIGTAPDTRYF. CDR3 DNA sequence: TGTGCCAGCAGTTACATAGGGACGGCACCAGATACGCGGTATTTT.

In this sample, this clonotype turned up many times. The chain uses TRBV27 and TRBJ1-1; D is ambiguous. V gave up 4 bases and J gave up 7 bases, with 13 bases separating them. The CDR3 spans 13 residues. Germline CDR1 reads MNHEY; CDR2 reads SMNVEV (reference sequence). The CDR3 nucleotides are TGTGCCAGCAGTTCAAGGAGTATCGTTGAAGCTTTCTTT. Translating gives CASSSRSIVEAFF.

This chain joins TRBV20-1 and TRBJ1-5, with D maybe TRBD1 (6 bases). The CDR3 contains 12 residues. The V end lost 6 bases, the J end lost 7 bases, and 13 bases lay between the germline ends. CDR1 is DFQATT and CDR2 is SNEGSKA in the germline V gene (reference sequence). The CDR3 spells CSAAGVGQPQHF. DNA of the CDR3: TGCAGTGCCGCAGGGGTAGGACAGCCCCAGCATTTT.

Points on this clonotype: A far larger clone is one base from this, pointing to a likely read error. The chain is built from TRBV13 and TRBJ2-3; D is perhaps TRBD2 (6 bases). The J call may be mistaken, given a closer DNA end match to TRBJ2-1. Germline-derived CDR1 and CDR2 are PRHDT and FYEKMQ (reference sequence). This CDR3 is built from 13 residues. The CDR3 sequence is CASSLAGANKQFF. In DNA form, the CDR3 reads TGTGCCAGCAGCTTAGCGGGAGCTAATAAGCAGTTCTTC.

The gene calls are TRBV5-1 and TRBJ1-5; possibly TRBD1 for D (5 bases). The CDR3 has 13 residues. V lost 4 bases and J lost 3, with 8 bases in between. Germline V gene data show CDR1 as SGHRS and CDR2 as YFSETQ. The CDR3 loop is CASSEGVNQPQHF. The CDR3 DNA reads TGCGCCAGCAGCGAAGGGGTCAATCAGCCCCAGCATTTT.

This clonotype has ten or more counts. The CDR3: CASSLGTGGWDTQYF. The CDR3 nucleotides are TGTGCCAGCAGTTTGGGGACAGGGGGCTGGGATACGCAGTATTTT. The chain is built from TRBV28 and TRBJ2-3; 12 bases are shared with TRBD1. Germline values: CDR1 MDHEN, CDR2 SYDVKM. Unmatched junction bases numbered 4, after V lost 3 bases and J lost 6 bases. There are 15 residues in the CDR3.

The sample holds many counts of this clonotype. The J gene is TRBJ1-1, the V gene TRBV28; tentatively, D is TRBD1 (5 bases). The length of the CDR3 is 13 residues. The V end lost 8 bases, the J end lost 9 bases, and 19 bases lay between the germline ends. Germline CDR1 and CDR2: MDHEN and SYDVKM. CDR3 sequence: CASHTGEGPKAFF. DNA for the CDR3: TGTGCCAGCCATACGGGAGAGGGGCCGAAAGCTTTCTTT.

This clonotype was seen many times. This chain joins TRBV12-5 and TRBJ2-1; 7 nucleotides agree with TRBD1. The CDR3 consists of 18 residues. V was clipped by 1 base and J by 4 bases; unmatched bases: 13. Germline values: CDR1 LGHNT, CDR2 FRNRAP. The CDR3 nucleotides are TGTGCTAGTGGTTTGGCACCACTGACAGGGAGAGGGTACAATGAGCAGTTCTTC. Translated, it gives CASGLAPLTGRGYNEQFF.

Turning to this clonotype: A much more abundant neighbour one base away suggests this may be a read error. This chain joins TRBV11-1 and TRBJ1-1; TRBD1 agrees at 7 bases. CDR1 is SGHAT, CDR2 FQDESV, per germline (reference sequence). The CDR3 runs 17 residues. The CDR3 sequence: CTSSPGTARTMNTEAFF. CDR3 coding DNA: TGTACCAGCAGCCCCGGGACAGCGAGAACAATGAACACTGAAGCTTTCTTT.

This clonotype showed up many times. The V and J genes are TRBV28 and TRBJ2-3; perhaps TRBD2 as D (5 bases). V dropped 6 bases and J dropped 0 bases, with 19 bases sitting between them. This CDR3 comprises 17 residues. The germline V gene has CDR1 MDHEN and CDR2 SYDVKM. The CDR3 spells CASRTGLAGESTDTQYF. The CDR3 region has the DNA TGTGCCAGCAGAACCGGACTTGCCGGGGAAAGCACAGATACGCAGTATTTT.

This clonotype was recorded many times. The rearrangement links TRBV5-1 to TRBJ2-1; a possible D gene is TRBD1 (6 bases). Trimming removed 6 bases at V and 0 bases at J, with 13 bases between. This CDR3 comprises 15 residues. Germline V gene lookup returns CDR1 SGHRS and CDR2 YFSETQ. The CDR3 sequence is CASTRDTNSYNEQFF. The CDR3 DNA sequence: TGCGCCAGCACCCGGGACACAAACTCCTACAATGAGCAGTTCTTC.

This clonotype was found many times. The chain links TRBV9 to TRBJ2-5; 9 bases fit TRBD2. The CDR3 contains 16 residues. The trim removed 6 bases at V and 4 bases at J, leaving 13 bases unmatched. Germline V CDR1 and CDR2: SGDLS, YYNGEE. The CDR3 DNA reads TGTGCCAGCATGCTAGCGGGAAGGGGCTACACAGAGACCCAGTACTTC. It yields the protein CASMLAGRGYTETQYF.

This clonotype was picked up many times. V gene TRBV28 combines with J gene TRBJ2-5, with 11 nucleotides matching TRBD2. Germline V lookup: CDR1 MDHEN, CDR2 SYDVKM. This CDR3 is 18 amino acids long. Losses at the gene ends were 7 bases for V and 5 bases for J; bases not matched to a gene: 18. CDR3 DNA: TGTGCCAGCACCCAGCCCCGTAGCGGGAGGGCCGTGTTCGAGACCCAGTACTTC. This encodes CASTQPRSGRAVFETQYF.

The sample holds many counts of this clonotype. The chain is built from TRBV7-6 and TRBJ2-7; no reliable D call. The CDR3 sequence is 14 residues long. V lost 5 bases and J 2 bases, leaving 13 bases between the germline ends. CDR1 and CDR2 from the germline V gene are SGHVS and FNYEAQ. Written as DNA, the CDR3 is TGTGCCAGCAGCCCCTGGTTTGGGGCCTACGAGCAGTACTTC. It specifies CASSPWFGAYEQYF.

Only a few counts were recorded for this clonotype. The chain combines TRBV30 with TRBJ2-6; TRBD2 is a possible D gene (5 bases). V was clipped by 3 bases and J by 0 bases, with 12 bases between them. The CDR3 is 16 amino acids. Germline CDR1 and CDR2: GTSNPN and SVGIG (reference sequence). In DNA, the CDR3 is TGTGCCTGGAGAATAGTCGGGAACTCTGGGGCCAACGTCCTGACTTTC. It is translated as CAWRIVGNSGANVLTF.

J is TRBJ2-3 and V is TRBV12-3 or TRBV12-4; D possibly corresponds to TRBD2 (8 bases). The CDR3 is 15 residues long. Trimming left V 4 bases short and J 4 bases short, with 15 bases between. CDR3 in amino acids: CASSSGGGLADTQYF. CDR3 DNA sequence: TGTGCCAGCAGTTCGGGAGGGGGCCTCGCAGATACGCAGTATTTT.

The sample holds many counts of this clonotype. The genes are TRBV11-2 and TRBJ1-4; D gene unclear. CDR3 length: 14 amino acids. Per germline, CDR1 SGHAT and CDR2 FQNNGV. Between the trimmed V and J ends, which lost 2 bases and 8 bases, there was a span of 12 bases. The CDR3 protein is CASSLSLGHEKLFF. CDR3 bases: TGTGCCAGCAGCTTAAGTCTAGGGCACGAAAAACTGTTTTTT. Using reference TRBV11-2 and TRBJ1-4 for the parts outside the CDR3, the full variable domain is EAGVAQSPRYKIIEKRQSVAFWCNPISGHATLYWYQQILGQGPKLLIQFQNNGVVDDSQLPKDRFSAERLKGVDSTLKIQPAKLEDSAVYLCASSLSLGHEKLFFGSGTQLSVL.

In its sample, this clonotype was seen a few times. The CDR3 spells CASSLFERDSYEQYF. In nucleotides, the CDR3 is TGTGCCAGCAGTTTATTCGAGAGAGACTCCTACGAGCAGTACTTC. The rearrangement uses TRBV27 and TRBJ2-7; D ambiguous. This CDR3 region has 15 residues. Trimming left V 1 base short and J 0 bases short, with 10 bases between. Germline assignment: CDR1 MNHEY and CDR2 SMNVEV (reference sequence).

This clonotype appeared many times. V and J are TRBV7-2 and TRBJ2-1; D remains unclear. V was cut by 0 bases and J by 5 bases, with 5 bases left in between. This CDR3 contains 13 residues. Looked up from germline, CDR1 is SGHTA and CDR2 is FQGNSA. The CDR3 DNA sequence: TGTGCCAGCAGCTTAGCGGAAAACAATGAGCAGTTCTTC. Translation gives CASSLAENNEQFF.

The table lists this clonotype with many counts. The chain uses TRBV11-2 and TRBJ2-3, with a possible D match to TRBD2 (5 bases). Germline V gene data show CDR1 as SGHAT and CDR2 as FQNNGV. Trimming cost V 4 bases and J 3 bases, with 8 bases left between them. This CDR3 has 13 residues. The CDR3 sequence: CASSSGLTDTQYF. CDR3 nucleotides: TGTGCCAGCAGCTCCGGACTTACAGATACGCAGTATTTT.

The chain combines TRBV28 with TRBJ2-1; 11 bases are shared with TRBD1. The CDR3 consists of 22 residues. V shed 6 bases and J 3 bases; nucleotides not matched to a gene: 25. Germline lookup yields CDR1 MDHEN and CDR2 SYDVKM. DNA for the CDR3: TGTGCCAGCAGACAAGGGGGACAGGGGGTTGAGACAGTTCGATGGTACTACAATGAGCAGTTCTTC. It translates to CASRQGGQGVETVRWYYNEQFF. Supplemented by reference TRBV28 and TRBJ2-1, the full variable domain reads DVKVTQSSRYLVKRTGEKVFLECVQDMDHENMFWYRQDPGLGLRLIYFSYDVKMKEKGDIPEGYSVSREKKERFSLILESASTNQTSMYLCASRQGGQGVETVRWYYNEQFFGPGTRLTVL.